This T cell receptor (beta chain) derives from a study of blood T cell repertoires in COVID-19. Across the whole study: PBMCs, B-cell-depleted T cells, or T cells were the source of the cDNA or gDNA that made up the material.

CDR1 and CDR2 (germline): MNHEY, SVGAGI. This CDR3 is 13 amino acids long. V shed 6 bases, J shed 0 bases, and the junction held 1 base outside the gene matches. The repertoire was sequenced with immunoSEQ multiplex PCR; TCRdb's copy has only in-frame clones and lacks some. Among 50,000 to 80,000 clones listed, about 88% were seen once. Individuals aged roughly 18 to 100 years were recruited from approximately 22 US areas. Participants were placed into cohorts based on the clinical history they reported. Symptom resolution, clearance, or two negative PCRs marked donors in Cohort 3 as recovered. This chain links TRBV6-5 with TRBJ1-1; 7 bases agree with TRBD1. This sequence originates from a woman in her 40s who had recovered from COVID-19. Sequenced sample: PBMCs or T cells enriched from blood (not recorded which). CDR3 DNA sequence: TGTGCCAGCAGGACAGGGATGAACACTGAAGCTTTCTTT. This sequence encodes CASRTGMNTEAFF.